The 23 T cell receptor beta chains reported below all come from one sample, sequenced in a study of somatic mutations in cytotoxic T cells in rheumatoid arthritis. Profiling relied on immunoSEQ multiplex PCR, and the TCRdb table lists in-frame clones only, not all of them. Here the sample spans under 20,000 clones, 80% to 90% being singletons. Source material: CD8+ T cells sorted from blood. These receptors were collected from a middle-aged man in good health.

The chain uses TRBV11-3 and TRBJ1-1, with D possibly being TRBD1 (5 bases). The V end lost 4 bases, the J end lost 1 base, and 19 bases lay between the germline ends. The length of the CDR3 is 17 residues. From germline, CDR1 is SGHNT and CDR2 YENEEA. In nucleotides, the CDR3 is TGTGCCAGCAGCTCGAAGAGGCGGGACGGAGAGAACACTGAAGCTTTCTTT. Translation: CASSSKRRDGENTEAFF.

The rearrangement links TRBV7-8 to TRBJ2-1; the D gene is possibly TRBD2 (6 bases). Trimming stripped 3 bases from V and 1 base from J, with 22 bases between. Germline CDR1 and CDR2: SGHVS and FQNEAQ. The CDR3 spans 19 residues. CDR3 in amino acids: CASSLGWGLADSSYNEQFF. The CDR3 nucleotides read TGTGCCAGCAGCTTGGGGTGGGGGTTAGCGGACTCATCCTACAATGAGCAGTTCTTC.

The rearrangement uses TRBV28 and TRBJ2-1; TRBD2 matches 11 bases. The trim removed 3 bases at V and 7 bases at J, leaving 5 bases unmatched. Per the germline V gene, CDR1 is MDHEN and CDR2 is SYDVKM. The CDR3 is made up of 15 amino acids. The CDR3 DNA reads as TGTGCCAGCAGTTTTAGGGCTAGCGGGAGGAATGAGCAGTTCTTC. Its protein is CASSFRASGRNEQFF.

The V call is TRBV28, the J call TRBJ1-6, with TRBD1 as a possible D gene (5 bases). Germline CDR1 and CDR2: MDHEN and SYDVKM. The CDR3 has 15 residues. Trimming removed 4 bases at V and 8 bases at J, with 15 bases between. CDR3 protein: CASSSATEIDSPLHF. CDR3 nucleotides: TGTGCCAGCAGTTCCGCGACAGAGATAGATTCACCCCTCCACTTT. The whole variable domain, filled in from reference TRBV28 and TRBJ1-6, reads DVKVTQSSRYLVKRTGEKVFLECVQDMDHENMFWYRQDPGLGLRLIYFSYDVKMKEKGDIPEGYSVSREKKERFSLILESASTNQTSMYLCASSSATEIDSPLHFGNGTRLTVT.

This chain joins TRBV27 and TRBJ2-7, with a tentative D call TRBD1 (7 bases). V lost 2 bases and J lost 6, with 17 bases in between. Per the germline V gene, CDR1 is MNHEY and CDR2 is SMNVEV (reference sequence). The CDR3 extends over 15 amino acids. CDR3 bases: TGTGCCAGCAGTTTAACTCAGGGGGGTACTCGCGAGCAGTACTTC. Protein product: CASSLTQGGTREQYF.

J is TRBJ2-7 and V is TRBV7-9; D gene ambiguous. Trimming cost V 5 bases and J 2 bases, with 7 bases left between them. Germline assignment: CDR1 SEHNR and CDR2 FQNEAQ (reference sequence). This CDR3 has 12 residues. The CDR3 sequence: CASSQFAYEQYF. The CDR3 nucleotides read TGTGCCAGCAGCCAATTTGCCTACGAGCAGTACTTC.

This chain connects TRBV9 to TRBJ2-7; TRBD1 might be the D (6 bases). The V gene lost 0 bases and the J gene lost 1 base, with 11 bases spanning the gap. Looked up from germline, CDR1 is SGDLS and CDR2 is YYNGEE. The CDR3 sequence is 15 residues long. The chain's CDR3 is CASSVAQGTSYEQYF. DNA for the CDR3: TGTGCCAGCAGCGTAGCACAGGGTACGTCCTACGAGCAGTACTTC.

V is TRBV29-1 and J is TRBJ2-1; 8 nucleotides agree with TRBD1. CDR3 length equals 17 residues. V lost 5 bases, J lost 3 bases, and 15 bases stayed unmatched. Germline CDR1 and CDR2: SQVTM and ANQGSEA. The CDR3 DNA reads TGCAGCGTTTTGGGACAGGTTCGACTAGGTAGCTACAATGAGCAGTTCTTC. Its translation: CSVLGQVRLGSYNEQFF.

This chain joins TRBV4-1 and TRBJ2-3, with TRBD1 matching 8 bases. CDR1 MGHRA and CDR2 YSYEKL come from the germline V gene. Trimming removed 3 bases from V and 0 bases from J; junction bases left unmatched: 5. The CDR3 contains 16 residues. The CDR3 spells CASSQKTGASTDTQYF. The CDR3 DNA is TGCGCCAGCAGCCAGAAGACAGGGGCTAGCACAGATACGCAGTATTTT.

This clone was counted only a few times. The V call is TRBV6-5, the J call TRBJ2-1; 8 nucleotides line up with TRBD2. Per germline, CDR1 MNHEY and CDR2 SVGAGI. The CDR3 is 14 amino acids. The V and J ends lost 2 bases and 9 bases, in that order; junction bases with no gene match: 6. The CDR3 sequence: CASSYGGLVSEQFF. CDR3 DNA sequence: TGTGCCAGCAGTTACGGGGGACTAGTATCTGAGCAGTTCTTC.

This chain joins TRBV28 and TRBJ1-5; D remains ambiguous. V lost 2 bases, J lost 0 bases, and 8 bases lay in between. Germline CDR1 reads MDHEN; CDR2 reads SYDVKM. The CDR3 runs 15 residues. The CDR3 loop is CASSLASNSNQPQHF. The CDR3 DNA sequence: TGTGCCAGCAGTTTAGCCAGTAATAGCAATCAGCCCCAGCATTTT. Together with reference TRBV28 and TRBJ1-5, the CDR3 gives the full variable domain: DVKVTQSSRYLVKRTGEKVFLECVQDMDHENMFWYRQDPGLGLRLIYFSYDVKMKEKGDIPEGYSVSREKKERFSLILESASTNQTSMYLCASSLASNSNQPQHFGDGTRLSIL.

The chain combines TRBV9 with TRBJ1-1; no clear D. Looked up from germline, CDR1 is SGDLS and CDR2 is YYNGEE. CDR3 length equals 13 residues. Trimming left V 0 bases short and J 6 bases short, with 9 bases between. CDR3 in amino acids: CASSVALSSEAFF. The CDR3 coding sequence is TGTGCCAGCAGCGTAGCGTTGAGTTCTGAAGCTTTCTTT.

The chain uses TRBV27 and TRBJ2-5; no clear D. TRBJ2-7 matches the DNA end more closely, so the J call is doubtful. Germline CDR1 is MNHEY and CDR2 is SMNVEV (reference sequence). CDR3 length: 15 amino acids. This CDR3 is CASSPVTASSYEQYF. CDR3 nucleotide sequence: TGTGCCAGCAGCCCCGTCACCGCGAGCTCCTACGAGCAGTACTTC.

This clone was detected only once. The chain is built from TRBV27 and TRBJ2-5; D is possibly TRBD1 or TRBD2 (6 bases each). Germline V gene data show CDR1 as MNHEY and CDR2 as SMNVEV (reference sequence). The CDR3 is 17 amino acids. The V end was cut by 2 bases, the J end by 5 bases, with 21 bases between. DNA for the CDR3: TGTGCCAGCAGTTTAGGGAGACTGGGGGGCTTGCGGGAGACCCAGTACTTC. It yields the protein CASSLGRLGGLRETQYF.

The gene calls are TRBV6-5 and TRBJ2-2; D unclear. Per the germline V gene, CDR1 is MNHEY and CDR2 is SVGAGI. V lost 5 bases and J lost 4, with 14 bases in between. The CDR3 spans 15 residues. The CDR3: CASSPQVGGTGELFF. CDR3 bases: TGTGCCAGCAGTCCTCAAGTCGGCGGCACCGGGGAGCTGTTTTTT.

The J gene is TRBJ2-5, the V gene TRBV28; TRBD2 is a possible D gene (6 bases). The V and J ends lost 7 bases and 5 bases respectively, with 26 bases between them. Germline lookup yields CDR1 MDHEN and CDR2 SYDVKM. The CDR3 has 17 amino acids. CDR3 in amino acids: CASTIQPGTSEGETQYF. CDR3 nucleotide sequence: TGTGCCAGCACCATCCAACCAGGGACCTCGGAGGGGGAGACCCAGTACTTC.

The chain recombines TRBV27 with TRBJ1-1; D remains unclear. V lost 6 bases, J lost 5 bases, and 7 bases lay in between. Germline CDR1 MNHEY, CDR2 SMNVEV (reference sequence). The CDR3 extends over 11 amino acids. Here the CDR3 reads CASRLGTEAFF. CDR3 DNA: TGTGCCAGCAGACTAGGTACTGAAGCTTTCTTT.

In this sample, this clone turned up a few times. V and J are TRBV6-1 and TRBJ2-2; D may be TRBD2 (6 bases). CDR1 is MNHNS, CDR2 SASEGT, per germline. CDR3 length: 14 amino acids. V lost 8 bases and J 4 bases, leaving 14 bases between the germline ends. The CDR3 sequence: CASGPAGSTGELFF. The CDR3 DNA follows: TGTGCCAGCGGTCCGGCGGGAAGCACCGGGGAGCTGTTTTTT.

V is TRBV7-9 and J is TRBJ2-1; a weak D match, TRBD1 (6 bases). The CDR3 sequence is 14 residues long. Trimming removed 8 bases from V and 7 bases from J, with 18 bases in between. CDR1 SEHNR and CDR2 FQNEAQ come from the germline V gene (reference sequence). CDR3 nucleotides: TGTGCCAGCGACACTCTGGCAGGGGAAAATGAGCAGTTCTTC. It yields the protein CASDTLAGENEQFF. Full variable domain (remainder filled in from reference TRBV7-9 and TRBJ2-1): DTGVSQNPRHKITKRGQNVTFRCDPISEHNRLYWYRQTLGQGPEFLTYFQNEAQLEKSRLLSDRFSAERPKGSFSTLEIQRTEQGDSAMYLCASDTLAGENEQFFGPGTRLTVL.

The rearrangement joins TRBV28 to TRBJ2-7; 13 nucleotides align to TRBD2. The germline gives CDR1 MDHEN, CDR2 SYDVKM. J gave up 13 bases and V 5 bases, and 11 bases lay outside the gene matches. The CDR3 sequence is 14 residues long. Here the CDR3 reads CASSLRTSGSPSYF. DNA of the CDR3: TGTGCCAGCAGTCTTCGGACTAGCGGGAGTCCGTCCTACTTC. Using reference TRBV28 and TRBJ2-7 for the parts outside the CDR3, the full variable domain is DVKVTQSSRYLVKRTGEKVFLECVQDMDHENMFWYRQDPGLGLRLIYFSYDVKMKEKGDIPEGYSVSREKKERFSLILESASTNQTSMYLCASSLRTSGSPSYFGPGTRLTVT.

The gene calls are TRBV7-9 and TRBJ2-5; D ambiguous. Germline V lookup: CDR1 SEHNR, CDR2 FQNEAQ (reference sequence). There are 14 residues in the CDR3. The V and J ends lost 2 bases and 2 bases respectively, with 9 bases between them. The CDR3 reads CASSLFVRQETQYF. CDR3 nucleotides: TGTGCCAGCAGCTTATTTGTTAGACAAGAGACCCAGTACTTC.

This chain uses TRBV5-5 with TRBJ1-2, with D maybe TRBD1 (5 bases). The germline V gene has CDR1 SGHKS and CDR2 YYEKEE (reference sequence). Trimming left V 3 bases short and J 4 bases short, with 7 bases between. This CDR3 spans 12 amino acids. The CDR3 sequence: CASSSDSYGYTF. The CDR3 DNA follows: TGTGCCAGCAGCTCCGACAGCTATGGCTACACCTTC. Full variable domain (missing parts from reference TRBV5-5 and TRBJ1-2): DAGVTQSPTHLIKTRGQQVTLRCSPISGHKSVSWYQQVLGQGPQFIFQYYEKEERGRGNFPDRFSARQFPNYSSELNVNALLLGDSALYLCASSSDSYGYTFGSGTRLTVV.

This chain connects TRBV27 to TRBJ2-1; D assignment may be TRBD1 or TRBD2 (6 bases each). The CDR3 is made up of 13 amino acids. V was cut by 8 bases and J by 4 bases, with 12 bases left in between. From germline, CDR1 is MNHEY and CDR2 SMNVEV (reference sequence). The CDR3 reads CASGGLYYNEQFF. In DNA, the CDR3 is TGTGCCAGCGGGGGGCTCTATTACAATGAGCAGTTCTTC.